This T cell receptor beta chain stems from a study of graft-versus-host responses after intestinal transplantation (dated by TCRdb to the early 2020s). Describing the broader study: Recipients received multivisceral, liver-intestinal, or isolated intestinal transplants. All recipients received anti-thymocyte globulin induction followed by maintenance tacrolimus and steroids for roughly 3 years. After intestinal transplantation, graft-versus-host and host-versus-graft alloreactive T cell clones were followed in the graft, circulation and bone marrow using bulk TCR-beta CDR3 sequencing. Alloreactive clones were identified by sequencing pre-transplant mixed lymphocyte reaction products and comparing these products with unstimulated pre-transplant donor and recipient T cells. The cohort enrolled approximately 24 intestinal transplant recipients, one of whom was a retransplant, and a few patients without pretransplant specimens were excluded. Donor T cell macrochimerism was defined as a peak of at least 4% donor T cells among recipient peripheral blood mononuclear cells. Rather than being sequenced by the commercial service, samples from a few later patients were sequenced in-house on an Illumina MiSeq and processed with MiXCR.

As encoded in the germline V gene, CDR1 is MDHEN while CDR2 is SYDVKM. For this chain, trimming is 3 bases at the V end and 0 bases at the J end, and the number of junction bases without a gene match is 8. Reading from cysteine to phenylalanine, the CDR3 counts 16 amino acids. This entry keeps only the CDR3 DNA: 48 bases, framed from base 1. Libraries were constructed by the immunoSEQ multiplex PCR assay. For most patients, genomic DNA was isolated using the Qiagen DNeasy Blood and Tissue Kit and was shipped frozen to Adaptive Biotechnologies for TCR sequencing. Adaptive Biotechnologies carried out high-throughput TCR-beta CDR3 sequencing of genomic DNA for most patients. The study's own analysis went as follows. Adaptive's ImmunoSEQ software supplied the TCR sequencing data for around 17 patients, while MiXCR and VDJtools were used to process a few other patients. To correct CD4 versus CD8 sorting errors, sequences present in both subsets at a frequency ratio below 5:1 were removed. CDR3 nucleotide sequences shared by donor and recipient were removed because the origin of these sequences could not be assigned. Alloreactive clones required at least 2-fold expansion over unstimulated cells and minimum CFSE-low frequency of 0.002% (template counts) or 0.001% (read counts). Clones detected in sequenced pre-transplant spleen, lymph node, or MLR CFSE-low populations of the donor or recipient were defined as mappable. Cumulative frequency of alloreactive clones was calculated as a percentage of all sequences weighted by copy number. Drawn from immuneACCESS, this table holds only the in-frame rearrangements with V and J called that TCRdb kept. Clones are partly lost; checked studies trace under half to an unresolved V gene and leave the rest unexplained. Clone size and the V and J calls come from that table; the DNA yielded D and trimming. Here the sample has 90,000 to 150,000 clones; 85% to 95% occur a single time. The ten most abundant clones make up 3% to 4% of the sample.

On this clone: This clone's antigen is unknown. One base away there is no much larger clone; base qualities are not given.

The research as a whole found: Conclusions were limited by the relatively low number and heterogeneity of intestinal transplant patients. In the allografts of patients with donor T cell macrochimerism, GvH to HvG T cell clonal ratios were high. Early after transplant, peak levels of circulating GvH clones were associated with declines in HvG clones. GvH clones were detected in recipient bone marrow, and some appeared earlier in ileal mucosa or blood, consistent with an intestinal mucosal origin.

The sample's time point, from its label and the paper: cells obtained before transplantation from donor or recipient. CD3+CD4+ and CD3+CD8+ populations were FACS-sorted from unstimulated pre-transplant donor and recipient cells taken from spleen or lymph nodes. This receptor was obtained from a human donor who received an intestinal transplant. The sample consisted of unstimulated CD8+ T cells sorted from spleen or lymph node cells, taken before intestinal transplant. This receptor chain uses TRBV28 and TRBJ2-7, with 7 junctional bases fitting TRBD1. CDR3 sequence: CASSFPRTGHSYEQYF. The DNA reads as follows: TGTGCCAGCAGTTTCCCCCGGACAGGACACTCCTACGAGCAGTACTTC.